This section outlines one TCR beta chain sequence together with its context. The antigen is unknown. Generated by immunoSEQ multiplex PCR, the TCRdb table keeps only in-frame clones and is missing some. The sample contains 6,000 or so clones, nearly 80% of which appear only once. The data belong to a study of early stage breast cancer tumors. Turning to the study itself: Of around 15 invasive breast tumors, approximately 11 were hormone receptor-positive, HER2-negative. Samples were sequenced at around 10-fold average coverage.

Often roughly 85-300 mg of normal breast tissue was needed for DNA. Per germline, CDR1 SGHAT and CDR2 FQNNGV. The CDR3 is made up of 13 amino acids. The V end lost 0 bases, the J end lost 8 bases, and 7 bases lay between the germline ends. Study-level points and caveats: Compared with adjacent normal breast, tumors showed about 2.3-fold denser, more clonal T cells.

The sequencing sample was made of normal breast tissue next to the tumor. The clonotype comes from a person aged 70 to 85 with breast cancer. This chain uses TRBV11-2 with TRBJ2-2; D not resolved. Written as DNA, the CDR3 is TGTGCCAGCAGCTTAGATCGAGGTGGGGAGCTGTTTTTT. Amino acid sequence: CASSLDRGGELFF. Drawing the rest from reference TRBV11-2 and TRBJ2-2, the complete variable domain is EAGVAQSPRYKIIEKRQSVAFWCNPISGHATLYWYQQILGQGPKLLIQFQNNGVVDDSQLPKDRFSAERLKGVDSTLKIQPAKLEDSAVYLCASSLDRGGELFFGEGSRLTVL.